This TCR beta chain derives from a study of CD8 T cells in ankylosing spondylitis. Overall study results and limits: Several highly homologous variants formed a TCR beta motif that appeared characteristic of ankylosing spondylitis blood.

The CDR3 has 13 amino acids. CDR1 is SGHRS and CDR2 is YFSETQ in the germline V gene. Trimming removed 3 bases from V and 13 bases from J, with 17 bases in between. TCRdb re-called the 5' RACE reads through MiXCR, storing one row per CDR3 protein. Of approximately 540,000 distinct CDR3 sequences in the sample, about an eighth are singletons; the top ten hold under 7.5%. There are many counts of this clonotype. The target antigen is unknown. The sequence was collected from a male donor with ankylosing spondylitis. Sequences were obtained from blood, either unsorted or a sorted T cell fraction (not recorded which). This chain uses TRBV5-1 with TRBJ2-1; D remains ambiguous. The CDR3 is CASSSSSLEIQFF. As DNA, the CDR3 is TGCGCCAGCAGCTCCTCTAGTTTAGAGATCCAGTTCTTC.